This T cell receptor beta chain derives from a study of blood T cells in healthy people across ages (dated by TCRdb to between 2014 and 2017). Study-wide context: Template switching captured roughly one uniquely barcoded TCR beta cDNA molecule per two T cells in model experiments. The study measured age-related changes in TCR beta repertoire diversity using deep sequencing normalized with unique cDNA molecular identifiers. The donors were divided into four age groups: young (average approximately 16 years), middle-aged (approximately 39), aged (about 56) and long-lived (around 80). Donors of different ages were randomly distributed across sequencing lanes to avoid experimental bias. For two donors (one aged 18 to 30 and one aged 80 or older), the study analyzed two additional independent replicas of 1 million unique cDNA reads from the same blood draw.

With regard to this clonotype: The target of this receptor is not known. The junction does not match germline at one end; this may be a read error.

Based on the germline V gene, the CDR1 and CDR2 sequences are MNHEY and SVGEGT. The CDR3 numbers 20 residues from cysteine through phenylalanine. Just CDR3 DNA is preserved here, 60 bases in frame from base 1. The donors were about 40 Caucasian individuals from Russia, aged roughly 6 to 100 years, who were systemically healthy. Roughly 10 milliliters of peripheral blood were collected from each donor into EDTA-treated Vacutainer tubes. Ficoll-Paque density-gradient centrifugation was used to isolate PBMCs, with at least 6.5 million obtained per sample. Trizol reagent was used to extract total RNA from PBMCs, with at least 5 micrograms per sample. For every donor, an aliquot of PBMCs went through flow cytometry to measure the percentages of naive CD45RAhigh/CD27high T cells. Libraries were built with 5' RACE. A second PCR of about 7 to 12 cycles was run with a J-beta primer mix and a sample-barcoded 5' primer. A template-switch 5' adaptor carrying 12 random nucleotides introduced a unique molecular identifier onto each TCR beta cDNA molecule. Each sample yielded at least 3 million CDR3-containing paired-end reads. The Mint cDNA synthesis kit, primed by a TRBC-specific oligonucleotide, was used to synthesize first-strand cDNA from all RNA. After uracil-DNA glycosylase treatment, a first 18-cycle PCR used universal primers M1SS and BC2_uni_R on all cDNA. The authors' analysis ran thus. For normalization, 1 million high-quality reads, each with a distinct molecular identifier, were randomly selected from each sample. Reads with shared molecular identifiers were discarded instead of being binned into consensus sequences. MiTCR, run with a Q25 quality threshold and the strictest error-elimination algorithm, handled CDR3 identification, clonotype clustering and error correction. A nonparametric unseen species model using Euler transformation provided a lower-bound estimate of total TCR beta diversity. TCRdb trimmed public reads at Q25 via fastp, called clones via MiXCR and kept in-frame beta chains. Rows matching on CDR3 protein sequence are summarized as one entry with the most common DNA and genes. TCRdb, not the authors, supplied the V and J calls. The sample has around 1,900,000 distinct CDR3 sequences on record, about 39% of them singletons. The ten biggest clones cover about 23% of the sample.

What the research found in general, with its limitations: Donor CMV infection status was unknown, potentially confounding age-related changes in expanded clonotypes. Conclusive comparison of naive and antigen-experienced compartments was prevented by the profiling of bulk unsorted PBMCs. As age increased, observed TCR beta diversity per million T cells dropped in a roughly linear way, and a significant reduction was already evident by age 40. Estimates of total diversity based on one million sequenced T cells were regarded as lower bounds and as underestimates. The percentage of naive T cells measured by flow cytometry correlated strongly with observed TCR beta diversity. Compared with the aged group, more naive CD4+ T cells, fewer expanded clones and increased TCR diversity were shown by the long-lived group, suggesting age selection.

The sequenced sample was blood. The TCR originated in a human donor in good health. This receptor chain uses TRBV6-2 or TRBV6-3 and TRBJ2-1, with the D gene too uncertain to name. The bases are TGTGCCGGCAGTTACTCGATGATGTATGGGCATTCCCCCTCCTACAATGAGCAGTTCTTC. The translation is CAGSYSMMYGHSPSYNEQFF.